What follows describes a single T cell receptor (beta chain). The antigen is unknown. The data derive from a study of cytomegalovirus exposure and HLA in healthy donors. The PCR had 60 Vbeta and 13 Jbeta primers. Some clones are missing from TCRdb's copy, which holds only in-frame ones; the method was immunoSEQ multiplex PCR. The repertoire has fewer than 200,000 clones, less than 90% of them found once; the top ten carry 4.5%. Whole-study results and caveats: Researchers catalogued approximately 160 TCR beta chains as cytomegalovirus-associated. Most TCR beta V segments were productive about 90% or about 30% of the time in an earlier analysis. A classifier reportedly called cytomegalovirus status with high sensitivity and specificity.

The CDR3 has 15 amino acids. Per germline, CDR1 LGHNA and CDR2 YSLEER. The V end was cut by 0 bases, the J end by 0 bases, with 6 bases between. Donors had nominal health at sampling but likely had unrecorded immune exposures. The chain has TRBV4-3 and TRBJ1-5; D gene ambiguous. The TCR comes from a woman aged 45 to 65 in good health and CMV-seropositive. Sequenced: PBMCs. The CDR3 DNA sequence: TGCGCCAGCAGCCAAGAAAATTATAGCAATCAGCCCCAGCATTTT. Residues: CASSQENYSNQPQHF.